A selection of T cell receptor beta chains follows, all from one sample in a study of blood T cell repertoires in COVID-19. Repertoires were generated with immunoSEQ multiplex PCR, while TCRdb's copy carries only in-frame clones and drops some. The data show about 6,400 clones, with around 80% seen just once and approximately 8.2% held by the top ten. The sample consisted of peripheral blood. The receptors here all came from a human donor with active COVID-19. The donor label of this sample is uncertain. Each CDR3 is given with its conserved first and last residue. The D gene is left open where the match is weak. Only part of the rows carry a size: once, few, many, or a class if the clone is expanded.

size	V	D	length	J	CDR3	DNA
few	TRBV5-4	-	12	TRBJ1-6	CASSFTGSPLHF	TGTGCCAGCAGCTTCACCGGTTCACCCCTCCACTTT
-	TRBV28	-	16	TRBJ2-4	CASSETGLGAKNIQYF	TGTGCCAGCAGTGAAACAGGGCTGGGGGCCAAAAACATTCAGTACTTC
-	TRBV3-1/TRBV3-2	TRBD1	13	TRBJ2-7	CASSPGQTYEQYF	TGTGCCAGCAGCCCGGGACAGACCTACGAGCAGTACTTC
once	TRBV24-1	-	16	TRBJ2-3	CATSDSLRPSTDTQYF	TGTGCCACCAGTGATTCCCTGCGGCCTAGCACAGATACGCAGTATTTT
once	TRBV24-1	-	14	TRBJ1-6	CATSGGGDNSPLHF	TGTGCCACCAGTGGGGGCGGCGATAATTCACCCCTCCACTTT
once	TRBV9	-	14	TRBJ1-2	CASSRGDSGYGYTF	TGTGCCAGCAGCAGAGGAGACTCGGGCTATGGCTACACCTTC
once	TRBV9	TRBD1	16	TRBJ1-3	CASSPLTGGEGNTIYF	TGTGCCAGCAGCCCCCTGACAGGGGGCGAAGGAAACACCATATATTTT
-	TRBV9	-	13	TRBJ2-7	CASSVASNYEQYF	TGTGCCAGCAGCGTAGCTAGCAACTACGAGCAGTACTTC
-	TRBV7-3	TRBD2	15	TRBJ2-1	CASSSTSGGHNEQFF	TGTGCCAGCAGCTCGACTAGCGGGGGTCACAATGAGCAGTTCTTC
-	TRBV5-1	-	14	TRBJ1-4	CASSLGLGGEKLFF	TGCGCCAGCAGCTTGGGTCTGGGAGGAGAAAAACTGTTTTTT
-	TRBV12-3/TRBV12-4	TRBD1	13	TRBJ1-2	CASRGQGPHGYTF	TGTGCCAGCAGGGGACAGGGTCCTCATGGCTACACCTTC